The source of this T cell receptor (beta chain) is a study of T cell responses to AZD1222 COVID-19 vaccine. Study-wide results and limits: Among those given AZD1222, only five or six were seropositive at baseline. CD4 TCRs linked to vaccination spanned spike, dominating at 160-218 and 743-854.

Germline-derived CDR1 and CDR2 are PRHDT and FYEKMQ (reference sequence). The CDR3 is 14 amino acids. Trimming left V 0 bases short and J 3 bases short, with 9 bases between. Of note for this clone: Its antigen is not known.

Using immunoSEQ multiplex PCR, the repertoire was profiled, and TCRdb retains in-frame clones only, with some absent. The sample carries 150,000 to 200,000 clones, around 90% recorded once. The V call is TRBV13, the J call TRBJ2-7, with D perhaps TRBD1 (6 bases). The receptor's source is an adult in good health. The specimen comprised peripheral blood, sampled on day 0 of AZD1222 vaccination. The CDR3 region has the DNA TGTGCCAGCAGCTTAGGGGGGGCAAGCTACGAGCAGTACTTC. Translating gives CASSLGGASYEQYF.